These T cell receptor beta chains were read from a single sample in a study of control samples from healthy donors and cancer patients. Assay: immunoSEQ multiplex PCR; the TCRdb copy retains only in-frame clones and omits some. The sample lists about 83,000 clones, 91% seen once, with around 14% in the top ten. Sequenced sample: blood. These receptors were taken from a man between 25 and 39 years old in good health. The CDR3 runs from the conserved cysteine through the conserved F or W. Each record gives: V gene, clone size, J gene, D gene, CDR3 DNA, CDR3 protein. The D gene is left open where the match is weak. Not all rows give a size; the values are once, few, many and, for expanded clones, a class.

v_gene: TRBV11-3
abundance: NA
j_gene: TRBJ2-1
d_gene: NA
CDR3nt: TGTGCCAGCAGCTTTTTTCAGGGGCCTCTTAGCGAGCAGTTCTTC
CDR3aa: CASSFFQGPLSEQFF

v_gene: TRBV13
abundance: once
j_gene: TRBJ2-2
d_gene: TRBD2
CDR3nt: TGTGCCAGCAGCTTTTCCCCTGCGGGAGGCACCGGGGAGCTGTTTTTT
CDR3aa: CASSFSPAGGTGELFF

v_gene: TRBV5-1
abundance: NA
j_gene: TRBJ2-7
d_gene: TRBD1
CDR3nt: TGCGCCAGCGGACCCGGACAGGGATTCTACGAGCAGTACTTC
CDR3aa: CASGPGQGFYEQYF

v_gene: TRBV18
abundance: NA
j_gene: TRBJ2-7
d_gene: NA
CDR3nt: TGTGCCAGCTCCCGGGACGGAGCCTACGAGCAGTACTTC
CDR3aa: CASSRDGAYEQYF

v_gene: TRBV2
abundance: NA
j_gene: TRBJ2-7
d_gene: TRBD1
CDR3nt: TGTGCCAGCATCTCCACAGGGGCCTCCTACGAGCAGTACTTC
CDR3aa: CASISTGASYEQYF

v_gene: TRBV2
abundance: NA
j_gene: TRBJ2-3
d_gene: TRBD1
CDR3nt: TGTGCCAGCGCTATACGGGACAGGGGTAGACTCGGTCTCGCGGGAACGCAGTATTTT
CDR3aa: CASAIRDRGRLGLAGTQYF

v_gene: TRBV5-1
abundance: NA
j_gene: TRBJ2-5
d_gene: TRBD2
CDR3nt: TGCGCCAGCAGCTTGGCCGGGGGGTCAGAGACCCAGTACTTC
CDR3aa: CASSLAGGSETQYF

v_gene: TRBV28
abundance: NA
j_gene: TRBJ1-1
d_gene: NA
CDR3nt: TGTGCCACCCTTTCAGGGGTCCTGAACACTGAAGCTTTCTTT
CDR3aa: CATLSGVLNTEAFF

v_gene: TRBV6-5
abundance: NA
j_gene: TRBJ1-3
d_gene: NA
CDR3nt: TGTGCCAGCAGTTTCCTGGGGGCGCGGGGAAACACCATATATTTT
CDR3aa: CASSFLGARGNTIYF

v_gene: TRBV19
abundance: NA
j_gene: TRBJ2-5
d_gene: NA
CDR3nt: TGTGCCAGTAGTACCACGACTAGTGGTATTCGGACCCAGTACTTC
CDR3aa: CASSTTTSGIRTQYF

v_gene: TRBV10-1
abundance: NA
j_gene: TRBJ2-2
d_gene: TRBD2
CDR3nt: TGCGCCAGCAGTGACCGGGGACTAGCGGGGGGGCCCCGCACCGGGGAGCTGTTTTTT
CDR3aa: CASSDRGLAGGPRTGELFF

v_gene: TRBV24-1
abundance: NA
j_gene: TRBJ1-6
d_gene: NA
CDR3nt: TGTGCCACCATGACCCTCTTCCGGGAGGATTCACCCCTCCACTTT
CDR3aa: CATMTLFREDSPLHF

v_gene: TRBV6-2/TRBV6-3
abundance: NA
j_gene: TRBJ1-4
d_gene: NA
CDR3nt: TGTGCCAGCAGTTATTTGGGCAGAACAGATGAAAAACTGTTTTTT
CDR3aa: CASSYLGRTDEKLFF

v_gene: TRBV28
abundance: once
j_gene: TRBJ1-4
d_gene: TRBD1
CDR3nt: TGTGCCAGCAGCCTTCGGGACAGGTCTGAAAAACTGTTTTTT
CDR3aa: CASSLRDRSEKLFF

v_gene: TRBV7-9
abundance: NA
j_gene: TRBJ2-5
d_gene: NA
CDR3nt: TGTGCCAGCAGCTTAGAAAAGGGGAAAGAGACCCAGTACTTC
CDR3aa: CASSLEKGKETQYF

v_gene: TRBV24-1
abundance: NA
j_gene: TRBJ2-1
d_gene: NA
CDR3nt: TGTGCCACCAGTTCCAACGGAAATGTGGGGACGGAGCAGTTCTTC
CDR3aa: CATSSNGNVGTEQFF

v_gene: TRBV6-5
abundance: NA
j_gene: TRBJ2-1
d_gene: NA
CDR3nt: TGTGCCAGCAGTTACTCTGTGGGAATAGGGTTCAATGAGCAGTTCTTC
CDR3aa: CASSYSVGIGFNEQFF

v_gene: TRBV13
abundance: NA
j_gene: TRBJ2-1
d_gene: NA
CDR3nt: TGTGCCAGCAGCTCAAGGACGGTATACAATGAGCAGTTCTTC
CDR3aa: CASSSRTVYNEQFF

v_gene: TRBV3-1/TRBV3-2
abundance: NA
j_gene: TRBJ1-2
d_gene: NA
CDR3nt: TGTGCCAGCAGCCCCAGGTGGGAGGGGATTTACGACTATGGCTACACCTTC
CDR3aa: CASSPRWEGIYDYGYTF

v_gene: TRBV15
abundance: few
j_gene: TRBJ1-5
d_gene: NA
CDR3nt: TGTGCCACCAGACTCGTGGGAAGTCAGCCCCAGCATTTT
CDR3aa: CATRLVGSQPQHF

v_gene: TRBV7-9
abundance: NA
j_gene: TRBJ2-7
d_gene: TRBD2
CDR3nt: TGTGCCAGCAGCCAGAAAAGGACTAGCGGGGCCTACTCCTACGAGCAGTACTTC
CDR3aa: CASSQKRTSGAYSYEQYF

v_gene: TRBV4-1
abundance: NA
j_gene: TRBJ2-1
d_gene: NA
CDR3nt: TGCGCCAGCAGCCCTCGGGAGCTTGGGGGCTATGAGCAGTTCTTC
CDR3aa: CASSPRELGGYEQFF

v_gene: TRBV5-4
abundance: NA
j_gene: TRBJ2-6
d_gene: NA
CDR3nt: TGTGCCAGCAGCTTGGACAGGGCTGGGGCCAACGTCCTGACTTTC
CDR3aa: CASSLDRAGANVLTF

v_gene: TRBV6-2/TRBV6-3
abundance: once
j_gene: TRBJ2-5
d_gene: NA
CDR3nt: TGTGCCAGCAGCAGGAGACCTGGCCAAGAGACCCAGTACTTC
CDR3aa: CASSRRPGQETQYF

v_gene: TRBV9
abundance: NA
j_gene: TRBJ2-1
d_gene: TRBD2
CDR3nt: TGTGCCAGCAGCGTTACTAGCGAGCCCTACAATGAGCAGTTCTTC
CDR3aa: CASSVTSEPYNEQFF

v_gene: TRBV5-8
abundance: NA
j_gene: TRBJ1-1
d_gene: TRBD1
CDR3nt: TGTGCCAGCGGTCCACCGGGACAGGGGGCTCGGAGGACTGAAGCTTTCTTT
CDR3aa: CASGPPGQGARRTEAFF

v_gene: TRBV28
abundance: NA
j_gene: TRBJ1-5
d_gene: TRBD1
CDR3nt: TGTGCCAGCAGTGCCGGGACAGGGGGCAGCAATCAGCCCCAGCATTTT
CDR3aa: CASSAGTGGSNQPQHF

v_gene: TRBV5-1
abundance: NA
j_gene: TRBJ2-1
d_gene: TRBD2
CDR3nt: TGCGCCAGCAGCTCGACTAGCGGGGGGGTCCTAGGCTCCTACAATGAGCAGTTCTTC
CDR3aa: CASSSTSGGVLGSYNEQFF

v_gene: TRBV5-1
abundance: NA
j_gene: TRBJ1-3
d_gene: NA
CDR3nt: TGCGCCAGCAGCTTGGTTTCCCTCGGTTTGTCAGGCCTTATGGGAAACACCATATATTTT
CDR3aa: CASSLVSLGLSGLMGNTIYF

v_gene: TRBV19
abundance: NA
j_gene: TRBJ2-5
d_gene: NA
CDR3nt: TGTGCCAGTAGTCCCCGTAGTGGGACGGGGGAGACCCAGTACTTC
CDR3aa: CASSPRSGTGETQYF

v_gene: TRBV5-5
abundance: once
j_gene: TRBJ1-5
d_gene: NA
CDR3nt: TGTGCCAGCAGGACCGGGGATCAGCCCCAGCATTTT
CDR3aa: CASRTGDQPQHF

v_gene: TRBV29-1
abundance: NA
j_gene: TRBJ2-1
d_gene: NA
CDR3nt: TGCAGCGTTGACCCCGGAGGGGGCAATGAGCAGTTCTTC
CDR3aa: CSVDPGGGNEQFF

v_gene: TRBV4-1
abundance: NA
j_gene: TRBJ2-3
d_gene: TRBD2
CDR3nt: TGCGCCAGCAGCCAAGAGACGATAACTAGCGGGGGGGGTAGAGATACGCAGTATTTT
CDR3aa: CASSQETITSGGGRDTQYF

v_gene: TRBV28
abundance: once
j_gene: TRBJ1-2
d_gene: NA
CDR3nt: TGTGCCAGCACCCCAGGGAACTATGGCTACACCTTC
CDR3aa: CASTPGNYGYTF

v_gene: TRBV11-3
abundance: NA
j_gene: TRBJ1-4
d_gene: NA
CDR3nt: TGTGCCAGCTCGGATCTCATGGCTGAAAAACTGTTTTTT
CDR3aa: CASSDLMAEKLFF

v_gene: TRBV12-5
abundance: NA
j_gene: TRBJ2-1
d_gene: NA
CDR3nt: TGTGCTAGTGTCGAAGGGGGGAATGAGCAGTTCTTC
CDR3aa: CASVEGGNEQFF

v_gene: TRBV3-1/TRBV3-2
abundance: NA
j_gene: TRBJ1-5
d_gene: TRBD1
CDR3nt: TGTGCCAGCAGCCAAGAAGTATGGACAGGGGGCATAGGAAGCAATCAGCCCCAGCATTTT
CDR3aa: CASSQEVWTGGIGSNQPQHF

v_gene: TRBV5-1
abundance: NA
j_gene: TRBJ2-6
d_gene: NA
CDR3nt: TGCGCCAGCAGTCCAGGTGGGCGAGGGGCCAACGTCCTGACTTTC
CDR3aa: CASSPGGRGANVLTF

v_gene: TRBV3-1/TRBV3-2
abundance: NA
j_gene: TRBJ2-2
d_gene: TRBD1
CDR3nt: TGTGCCAGCAGCCAAGGGGACAGGGTGGCGAACACCGGGGAGCTGTTTTTT
CDR3aa: CASSQGDRVANTGELFF

v_gene: TRBV29-1
abundance: NA
j_gene: TRBJ2-3
d_gene: NA
CDR3nt: TGCAGCCTACAAGGTTTCCTCAACCAAGGGGATACGCAGTATTTT
CDR3aa: CSLQGFLNQGDTQYF

v_gene: TRBV2
abundance: NA
j_gene: TRBJ2-1
d_gene: TRBD2
CDR3nt: TGTGCCAGCACCCCCGCGTGGGAGGGCTCGAATGAGCAGTTCTTC
CDR3aa: CASTPAWEGSNEQFF

v_gene: TRBV7-2
abundance: NA
j_gene: TRBJ2-7
d_gene: TRBD2
CDR3nt: TGTGCCAGCAGCTTCTTAGCTAGCGGGGTCTCCTACGAGCAGTACTTC
CDR3aa: CASSFLASGVSYEQYF

v_gene: TRBV2
abundance: NA
j_gene: TRBJ2-6
d_gene: NA
CDR3nt: TGTGCCAGCACCGAGGGACTGTCCGGGGCCAACGTCCTGACTTTC
CDR3aa: CASTEGLSGANVLTF

v_gene: TRBV9
abundance: NA
j_gene: TRBJ2-5
d_gene: NA
CDR3nt: TGTGCCAGCAGCGTAGGGGGGGGCACCCAAGAGACCCAGTACTTC
CDR3aa: CASSVGGGTQETQYF

v_gene: TRBV10-1
abundance: NA
j_gene: TRBJ2-7
d_gene: NA
CDR3nt: TGCGCCAGCAACGAAACTGGTCTAGCGCAAAGTTACGAGCAGTACTTC
CDR3aa: CASNETGLAQSYEQYF

v_gene: TRBV19
abundance: NA
j_gene: TRBJ1-3
d_gene: NA
CDR3nt: TGTGCCAGTAGAAATCCAGGGGATACTTCTGGAAACACCATATATTTT
CDR3aa: CASRNPGDTSGNTIYF

v_gene: TRBV14
abundance: once
j_gene: TRBJ2-3
d_gene: NA
CDR3nt: TGTGCCAGCAGCCATTCTGGACCGTTTCGGTTCACAGATACGCAGTATTTT
CDR3aa: CASSHSGPFRFTDTQYF